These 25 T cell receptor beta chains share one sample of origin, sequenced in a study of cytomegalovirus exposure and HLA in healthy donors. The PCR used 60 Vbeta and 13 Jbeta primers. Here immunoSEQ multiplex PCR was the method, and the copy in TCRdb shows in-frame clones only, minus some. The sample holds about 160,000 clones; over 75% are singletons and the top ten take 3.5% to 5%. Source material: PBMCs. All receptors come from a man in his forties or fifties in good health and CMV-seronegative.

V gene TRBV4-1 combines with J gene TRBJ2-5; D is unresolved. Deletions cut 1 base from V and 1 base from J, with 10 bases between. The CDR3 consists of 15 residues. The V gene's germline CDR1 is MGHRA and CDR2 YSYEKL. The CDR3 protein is CASSQVGLPQETQYF. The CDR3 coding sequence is TGCGCCAGCAGCCAAGTGGGCCTTCCCCAAGAGACCCAGTACTTC.

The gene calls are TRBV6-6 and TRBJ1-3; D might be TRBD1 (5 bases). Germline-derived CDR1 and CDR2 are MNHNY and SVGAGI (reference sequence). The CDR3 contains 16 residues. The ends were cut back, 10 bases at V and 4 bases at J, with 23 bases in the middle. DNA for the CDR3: TGTGCCAACAGCCAACAAACCGGGACTTTGGGAAACACCATATATTTT. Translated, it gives CANSQQTGTLGNTIYF.

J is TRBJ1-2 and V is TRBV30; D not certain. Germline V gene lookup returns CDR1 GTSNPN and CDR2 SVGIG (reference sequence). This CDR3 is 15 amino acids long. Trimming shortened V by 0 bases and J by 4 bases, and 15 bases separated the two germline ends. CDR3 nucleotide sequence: TGTGCCTGGAGTGTACCGTTCAAGCCGGGCTATGGCTACACCTTC. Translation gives CAWSVPFKPGYGYTF.

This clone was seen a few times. The CDR3 nucleotides are TGTGCCAGCAGCTGGGGGGCGGCTAGCGGTTACAATGAGCAGTTCTTC. Its translation: CASSWGAASGYNEQFF. This chain joins TRBV5-6 and TRBJ2-1, with D possibly matching TRBD2 (7 bases). The CDR3 consists of 16 residues. The germline V gene encodes CDR1 SGHDT and CDR2 YYEEEE. Between the trimmed V and J ends, which lost 3 bases and 4 bases, there was a span of 17 bases.

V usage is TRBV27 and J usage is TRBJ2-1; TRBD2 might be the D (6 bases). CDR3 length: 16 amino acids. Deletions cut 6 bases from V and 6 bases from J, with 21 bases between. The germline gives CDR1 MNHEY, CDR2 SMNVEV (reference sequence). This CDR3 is CASRDSTGTPGNEQFF. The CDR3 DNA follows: TGTGCCAGCAGGGACTCCACCGGGACTCCTGGCAATGAGCAGTTCTTC.

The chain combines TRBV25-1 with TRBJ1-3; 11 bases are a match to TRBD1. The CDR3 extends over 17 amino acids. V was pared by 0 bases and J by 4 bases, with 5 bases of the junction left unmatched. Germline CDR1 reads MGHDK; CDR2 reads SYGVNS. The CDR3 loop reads CASSEYRTGGKGNTIYF. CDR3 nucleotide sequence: TGTGCCAGCAGTGAATACCGGACAGGGGGCAAGGGAAACACCATATATTTT.

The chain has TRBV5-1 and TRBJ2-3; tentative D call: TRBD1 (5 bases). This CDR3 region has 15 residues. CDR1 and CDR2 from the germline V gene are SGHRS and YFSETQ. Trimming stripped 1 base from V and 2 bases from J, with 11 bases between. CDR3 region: CASSLWGYSTDTQYF. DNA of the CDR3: TGCGCCAGCAGCTTGTGGGGCTACTCCACAGATACGCAGTATTTT.

CDR3 protein: CASSITGAAGANVLTF. DNA for the CDR3: TGTGCCAGTAGTATAACAGGGGCAGCTGGGGCCAACGTCCTGACTTTC. The rearrangement uses TRBV19 and TRBJ2-6; TRBD1 aligns across 7 bases. The CDR3 runs 16 residues. Germline V gene sequence: CDR1 LNHDA, CDR2 SQIVND (reference sequence). V dropped 2 bases and J dropped 2; count of bases not matched to a gene: 3.

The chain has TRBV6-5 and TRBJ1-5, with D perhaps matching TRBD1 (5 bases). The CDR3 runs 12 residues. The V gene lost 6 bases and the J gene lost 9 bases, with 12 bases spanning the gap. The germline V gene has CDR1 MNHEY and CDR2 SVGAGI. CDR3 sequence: CASSNGGRPQHF. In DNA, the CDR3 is TGTGCCAGCAGCAACGGGGGTCGGCCCCAGCATTTT.

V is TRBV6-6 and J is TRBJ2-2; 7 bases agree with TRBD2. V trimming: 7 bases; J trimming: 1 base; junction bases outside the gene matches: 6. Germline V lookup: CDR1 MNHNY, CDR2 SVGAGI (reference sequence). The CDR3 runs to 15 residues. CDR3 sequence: CASTWGGGNTGELFF. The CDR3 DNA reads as TGTGCCAGCACCTGGGGGGGAGGGAACACCGGGGAGCTGTTTTTT.

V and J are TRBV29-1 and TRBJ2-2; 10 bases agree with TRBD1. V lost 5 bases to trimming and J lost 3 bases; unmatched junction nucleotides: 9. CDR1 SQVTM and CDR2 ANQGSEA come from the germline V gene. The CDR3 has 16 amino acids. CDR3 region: CSVQKPGTGDTGELFF. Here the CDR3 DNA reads TGCAGCGTTCAGAAACCCGGGACAGGGGACACCGGGGAGCTGTTTTTT.

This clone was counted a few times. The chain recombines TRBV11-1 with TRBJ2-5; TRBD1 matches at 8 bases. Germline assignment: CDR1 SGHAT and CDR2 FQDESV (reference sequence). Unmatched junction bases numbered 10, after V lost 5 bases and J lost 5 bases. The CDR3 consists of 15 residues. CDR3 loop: CASSHTRQGYETQYF. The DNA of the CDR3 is TGTGCCAGCAGCCACACGAGACAGGGGTATGAGACCCAGTACTTC.

Here the CDR3 DNA reads TGTGCCAGCAGCACACGACAGGAGCCAACCTACGAGCAGTACTTC. This encodes CASSTRQEPTYEQYF. This chain joins TRBV7-9 and TRBJ2-7; weak D call: TRBD1 (6 bases). Germline V gene data show CDR1 as SEHNR and CDR2 as FQNEAQ (reference sequence). V lost 5 bases and J lost 2, with 16 bases in between. The CDR3 length is 15 residues.

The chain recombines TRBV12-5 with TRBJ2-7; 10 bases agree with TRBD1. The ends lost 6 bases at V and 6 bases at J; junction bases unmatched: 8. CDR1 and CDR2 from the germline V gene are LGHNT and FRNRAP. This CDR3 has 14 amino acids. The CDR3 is CASGLGTGEREQYF. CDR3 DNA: TGTGCTAGTGGCCTCGGGACAGGGGAACGCGAGCAGTACTTC. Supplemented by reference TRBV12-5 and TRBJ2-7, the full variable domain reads DARVTQTPRHKVTEMGQEVTMRCQPILGHNTVFWYRQTMMQGLELLAYFRNRAPLDDSGMPKDRFSAEMPDATLATLKIQPSEPRDSAVYFCASGLGTGEREQYFGPGTRLTVT.

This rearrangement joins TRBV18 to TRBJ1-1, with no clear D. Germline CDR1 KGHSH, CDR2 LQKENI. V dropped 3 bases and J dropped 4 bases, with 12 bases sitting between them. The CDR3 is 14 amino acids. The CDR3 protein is CASSPRGGLTEAFF. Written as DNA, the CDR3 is TGTGCCAGCTCACCCCGGGGAGGCCTCACTGAAGCTTTCTTT.

This chain's CDR3 is CASSLKGGTDTQYF. CDR3 bases: TGTGCCAGCAGCTTAAAGGGGGGCACAGATACGCAGTATTTT. This sequence joins TRBV5-4 and TRBJ2-3; possibly TRBD1 for D (6 bases). The CDR3 length is 14 residues. Trimming shortened V by 2 bases and J by 1 base, and 8 bases separated the two germline ends. Germline V gene sequence: CDR1 SGHNT, CDR2 YYREEE (reference sequence).

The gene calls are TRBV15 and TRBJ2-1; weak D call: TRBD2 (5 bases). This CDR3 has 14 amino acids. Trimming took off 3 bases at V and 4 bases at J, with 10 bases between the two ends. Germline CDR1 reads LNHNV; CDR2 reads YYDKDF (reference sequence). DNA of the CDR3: TGTGCCACCAGCAGGGTGAGGGAGTACAATGAGCAGTTCTTC. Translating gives CATSRVREYNEQFF.

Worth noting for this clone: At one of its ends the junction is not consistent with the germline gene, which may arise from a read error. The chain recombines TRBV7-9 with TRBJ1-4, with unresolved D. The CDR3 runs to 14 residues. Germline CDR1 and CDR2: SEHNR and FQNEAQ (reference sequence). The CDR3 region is CSSSLDPSGEKLFF. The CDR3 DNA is TGTTCCAGCAGCTTAGACCCATCGGGTGAAAAACTGTTTTTT.

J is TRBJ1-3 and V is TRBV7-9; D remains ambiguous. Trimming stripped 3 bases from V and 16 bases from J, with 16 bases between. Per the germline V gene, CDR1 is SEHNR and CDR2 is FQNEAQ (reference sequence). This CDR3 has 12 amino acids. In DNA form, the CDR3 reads TGTGCCAGCAGCTTGAACAAGGGAGCGGCGTATTTT. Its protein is CASSLNKGAAYF.

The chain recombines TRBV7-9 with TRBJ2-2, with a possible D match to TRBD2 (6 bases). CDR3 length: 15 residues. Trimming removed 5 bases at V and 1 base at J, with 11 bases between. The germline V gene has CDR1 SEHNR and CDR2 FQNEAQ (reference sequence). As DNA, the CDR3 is TGTGCCAGCAGCCGAAACGGGGGGAACACCGGGGAGCTGTTTTTT. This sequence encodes CASSRNGGNTGELFF.

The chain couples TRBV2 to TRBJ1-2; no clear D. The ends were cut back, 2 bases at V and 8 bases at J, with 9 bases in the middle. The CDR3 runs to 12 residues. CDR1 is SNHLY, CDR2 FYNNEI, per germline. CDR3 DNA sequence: TGTGCCAGCAGTGAACCAGTTGTGGGCTACACCTTC. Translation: CASSEPVVGYTF.

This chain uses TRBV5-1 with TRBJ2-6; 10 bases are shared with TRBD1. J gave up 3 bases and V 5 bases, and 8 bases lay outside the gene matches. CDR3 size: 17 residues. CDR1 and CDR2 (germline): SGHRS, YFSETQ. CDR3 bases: TGCGCCAGCAGGCCCGGGACAGGGGTCGGTGGGGCCAACGTCCTGACTTTC. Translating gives CASRPGTGVGGANVLTF.

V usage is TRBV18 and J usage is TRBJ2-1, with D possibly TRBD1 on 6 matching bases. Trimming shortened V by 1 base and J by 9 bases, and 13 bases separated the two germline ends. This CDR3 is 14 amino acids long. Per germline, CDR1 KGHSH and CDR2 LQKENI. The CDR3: CASSPLHRESEQFF. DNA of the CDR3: TGTGCCAGCTCACCACTGCACAGGGAGAGTGAGCAGTTCTTC.

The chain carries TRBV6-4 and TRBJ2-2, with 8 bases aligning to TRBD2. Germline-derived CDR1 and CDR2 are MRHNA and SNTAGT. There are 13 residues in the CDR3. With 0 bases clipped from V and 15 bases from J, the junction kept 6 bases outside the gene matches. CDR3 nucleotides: TGTGCCAGCAGTGACTCGGGGACTAGTGTAATGTTTTTT. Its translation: CASSDSGTSVMFF.

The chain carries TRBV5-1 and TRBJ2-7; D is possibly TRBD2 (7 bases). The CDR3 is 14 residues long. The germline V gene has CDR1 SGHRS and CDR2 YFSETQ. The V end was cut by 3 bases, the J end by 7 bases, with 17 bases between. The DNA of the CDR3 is TGCGCCAGCAGCTGGGGGGGCAGGGTCGGGGAGCAGTACTTC. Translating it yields CASSWGGRVGEQYF.